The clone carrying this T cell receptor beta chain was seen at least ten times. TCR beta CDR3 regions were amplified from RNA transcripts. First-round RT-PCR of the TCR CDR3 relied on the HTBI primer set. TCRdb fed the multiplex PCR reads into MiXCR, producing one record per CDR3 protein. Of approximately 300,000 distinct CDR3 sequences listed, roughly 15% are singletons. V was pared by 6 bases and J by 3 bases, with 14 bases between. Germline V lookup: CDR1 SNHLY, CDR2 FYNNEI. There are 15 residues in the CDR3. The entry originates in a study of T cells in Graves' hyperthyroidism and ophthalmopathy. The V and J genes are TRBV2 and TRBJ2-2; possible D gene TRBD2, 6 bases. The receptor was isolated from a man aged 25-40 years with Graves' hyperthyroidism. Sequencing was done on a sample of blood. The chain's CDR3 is CASRKSGGDTGELFF. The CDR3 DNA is TGTGCCAGCAGGAAAAGCGGCGGGGACACCGGGGAGCTGTTTTTT.